The present TCR beta chain was sequenced within a study of blood T cell repertoires in COVID-19. At the level of the study: Spain, Italy and the United States supplied samples that represented acute and convalescent COVID-19. PBMCs, B-cell-depleted T cells, or T cells provided the cDNA or gDNA that made up the material.

Original processing methods: Scientists estimated how many nucleated cells there were by amplifying reference gene primers. Repertoires were generated with immunoSEQ multiplex PCR, while TCRdb's copy carries only in-frame clones and drops some. That table supplies the V and J calls and clone size; D and trimming were determined from the DNA. The profile shows about 140,000 clones, about 87% of them singletons. Germline V gene sequence: CDR1 SSHAT, CDR2 FNYEAQ (reference sequence). The length of the CDR3 is 15 residues. V was trimmed by 5 bases and J by 1 base, leaving 14 bases between them. This clonotype was sampled from a middle-aged woman with acute or convalescent COVID-19. The V and J genes are TRBV7-7 and TRBJ2-5; weak D call: TRBD2 (5 bases). Sample: peripheral blood. The CDR3 is CASSPGGLAQETQYF. The CDR3, as DNA: TGTGCCAGCAGCCCTGGCGGACTGGCCCAAGAGACCCAGTACTTC.